Listed below are T cell receptor beta chains from one sample, sequenced in a study of T cell repertoires in cytomegalovirus infection. Each CDR3 protein gets one entry after TCRdb re-called the reads with MiXCR. The table shows 350,000 to 450,000 distinct CDR3 sequences, with around 18% occurring only once. The sequenced sample consisted of PBMCs. These receptors all stem from a human donor in good health (CMV status not recorded). Some clones in this sample may be carry-over from other donors' samples. CDR3s include the opening cysteine and the closing phenylalanine or tryptophan. The order of the fields is D gene, J gene, clone size, V gene, CDR3 DNA, CDR3 protein. The D gene is left open where the match is weak. Clone size, where shown, is once, few, many, or a class for clones that have expanded.

>.|TRBJ1-6|once|TRBV2
TGTGCCAGCAGACTGTATAATTCACCCCTCCACTTT
CASRLYNSPLHF
>.|TRBJ2-1|.|TRBV7-9
TGTGCCAGCAGCCCCCCCATGGGCGTCCTCCGGGTTGAGCAGTTCTTC
CASSPPMGVLRVEQFF
>TRBD2|TRBJ2-3|.|TRBV15
TGTGCCACCAGCAGAGATGGGCTGACGGGGGGTTGGGGAGATACGCAGTATTTT
CATSRDGLTGGWGDTQYF
>TRBD2|TRBJ2-7|.|TRBV27
TGTGCCAGCAGTTTAAGACTAGCGGGAGGCGAGCAGTACTTC
CASSLRLAGGEQYF
>.|TRBJ2-7|few|TRBV15
TGTGCCACCAGCAGAGATGAACACCGTGAGCAGTACTTC
CATSRDEHREQYF
>.|TRBJ1-1|many|TRBV7-2
TGTGCCAGCAGCCCAGAGGTGGTCCGGCGCCAGGGAGCTTTCTTT
CASSPEVVRRQGAFF
>TRBD2|TRBJ2-1|few|TRBV5-4
TGTGCCAGCAGCGGAACGACTAGCGGGGTGAACAATGAGCAGTTCTTC
CASSGTTSGVNNEQFF
>.|TRBJ2-5|many|TRBV10-3
TGTGCCATCAGTGTGGCGGGGACCCAACGGTGGGGGACCCAGTACTTC
CAISVAGTQRWGTQYF
>.|TRBJ2-3|many|TRBV7-8
TGTGCCAGCAGCCCCACCCGTTTGTTTAAGCAGTATTTT
CASSPTRLFKQYF
>.|TRBJ1-1|.|TRBV20-1
TGCAGTGCTAGGAGGCCCGACGCTGAAGCTTTCTTT
CSARRPDAEAFF
>TRBD2|TRBJ2-3|.|TRBV4-1
TGCGCCAGCAGCCAAGTTTCTAGCGGGGCTAGCACAGATACGCAGTATTTT
CASSQVSSGASTDTQYF
>TRBD1|TRBJ2-5|.|TRBV7-2
TGTGCCAGCAGCTCACAGGGGGTTTCGGAGACCCAGTACTTC
CASSSQGVSETQYF
>.|TRBJ1-5|many|TRBV27
TGTGCCAGCAGTTTTCGGGGGGCGAGGGGTCAGCCCCAGCATTTT
CASSFRGARGQPQHF
>.|TRBJ1-2|few|TRBV4-3
TGCGCCAGCAGCCAAGCGTTCAGATATGGCTACACCTTC
CASSQAFRYGYTF
>TRBD1|TRBJ1-1|.|TRBV7-9
TGTGCCAGCAGCATCCGACAGGGGAGTACTGAAGCTTTCTTT
CASSIRQGSTEAFF
>.|TRBJ1-5|.|TRBV2
TGTGCCAGCACCTTGAGGGGACGCGGGGGGCAGCCCCAGCATTTT
CASTLRGRGGQPQHF
>TRBD2|TRBJ2-5|.|TRBV6-6
TGTGCCAGCAGGCGGGGGGGTTTACAAGAGACCCAGTACTTC
CASRRGGLQETQYF
>TRBD1|TRBJ1-4|.|TRBV12-3/TRBV12-4
TGTGCCAGCAGTTTAAATTCAGGGGGTGAGGAACTGTTTTTT
CASSLNSGGEELFF
>.|TRBJ1-1|.|TRBV28
TGTGCCAGCAGTTTATGGGTAGGGGGGAACACTGAAGCTTTCTTT
CASSLWVGGNTEAFF
>.|TRBJ2-3|many|TRBV7-2
TGTGCCAGCAGCTCCCAGAGGGCAGATACGCAGTATTTT
CASSSQRADTQYF
>.|TRBJ2-7|.|TRBV6-6
TGTGCCAGCAGTTACGGTCGGGGATCCTCCTACGAGCAGTACTTC
CASSYGRGSSYEQYF
>TRBD1|TRBJ1-2|few|TRBV5-4
TGTGCCAGCAGACCCCGGGACAGCCTCTATGGCTACACCTTC
CASRPRDSLYGYTF
>TRBD2|TRBJ2-1|few|TRBV12-3/TRBV12-4
TGTGCCAGCAGTTTGACGCGGGAGCTCCACAATGAGCAGTTCTTC
CASSLTRELHNEQFF
>TRBD2|TRBJ2-1|many|TRBV7-9
TGTGCCAGCAGCTTAATTTGGACTAGCGACAATGAGCAGTTCTTC
CASSLIWTSDNEQFF
>TRBD2|TRBJ2-7|.|TRBV2
TGTGCCAGCAGTGAAGGGGGGACTAGCGGCTACGAGCAGTACTTC
CASSEGGTSGYEQYF
>.|TRBJ1-4|.|TRBV5-4
TGTGCCAGCAGAAAACAGGGTTCTGAAAAACTGTTTTTT
CASRKQGSEKLFF
>.|TRBJ2-2|.|TRBV15
TGTGCCACCAGCAGAGAGGGACTTTGGACCGGGGAGCTGTTTTTT
CATSREGLWTGELFF
>TRBD2|TRBJ2-1|.|TRBV19
TGTGCCAGTAGGGGCCTAGCGGGAGGCCCCTACAATGAGCAGTTCTTC
CASRGLAGGPYNEQFF
>.|TRBJ2-2|.|TRBV4-3
TGCGCCAGCAGCCAAGACAGACTTCTATCCGGGGAGCTGTTTTTT
CASSQDRLLSGELFF
>.|TRBJ2-1|few|TRBV20-1
TGCAGTGCTAGTCGCCCCAGCGCCGACTTGAACAATGAGCAGTTCTTC
CSASRPSADLNNEQFF
>.|TRBJ1-3|few|TRBV29-1
TGCAGCGTTGCTGGGGCAAGCGGTGGAAACACCATATATTTT
CSVAGASGGNTIYF
>.|TRBJ1-2|many|TRBV4-1
TGCGCCAGCAGCCAAGGATTGGGGGGGCGGGCCAACTATGGCTACACCTTC
CASSQGLGGRANYGYTF
>TRBD1|TRBJ1-2|.|TRBV19
TGTGCCAGTAGTGCCATTGACGACAGGGGGCTCCTCTATGGCTACACCTTC
CASSAIDDRGLLYGYTF
>.|TRBJ1-1|.|TRBV27
TGTGCCAGCAGGGAGATCGGCAGGACTGAAGCTTTCTTT
CASREIGRTEAFF
>.|TRBJ1-2|few|TRBV20-1
TGCAGTGCTCTGGCTAACTATGGCTACACCTTC
CSALANYGYTF
>.|TRBJ2-3|.|TRBV10-3
TGTGCCATCAGTGTTGTGGCCGCGGACAATTTAACAGATACGCAGTATTTT
CAISVVAADNLTDTQYF
>TRBD2|TRBJ2-1|many|TRBV7-2
TGTGCCAGCAGCTTACGGGGCGAACGCGGACTAGCGCACTACAATGAGCAGTTCTTC
CASSLRGERGLAHYNEQFF
>.|TRBJ2-7|many|TRBV7-2
TGTGCCAGCAGCTTATTCGGCTACGAGCAGTACTTC
CASSLFGYEQYF
>TRBD1|TRBJ1-1|many|TRBV7-6
TGTGCCAGCAGCACGCCGCGGACAGGGGAGGTTGAAGCTTTCTTT
CASSTPRTGEVEAFF